This T cell receptor (beta chain) came from a study of shared clonotypes between healthy human individuals. Study as a whole: The donor pool was made up of two women and a few men aged 18 to 49. Points from the study as a whole: Few donors restricted represented genetic and exposure-history diversity. The generation probabilities recorded for non-shared clonotypes fell below those of clonotypes shared by all four donors.

Evenly divided among several immunoSEQ plates was the genomic DNA of each subset. The assay was immunoSEQ multiplex PCR, and TCRdb's table has in-frame clones only and misses some. The sample shows roughly 2,500,000 clones, roughly 93% of them seen only once. Of note for this clone: Antigen specificity is unknown.

Trimming took 3 bases from V and 6 from J, leaving 14 bases between them. CDR1 and CDR2 from the germline V gene are SSHAT and FNYEAQ (reference sequence). This CDR3 has 14 amino acids. Material: naive CD4+ T cells from PBMCs. This sample's subset: CD45RA+ positively selected. The clonotype originates from a man younger than 35 in good health. Some clones in this sample may be carry-over from other donors' samples. This sequence joins TRBV7-7 and TRBJ2-5; the D call may be TRBD1 or TRBD2 (5 bases each). CDR3 loop: CASSFQEGWQTQYF. CDR3 bases: TGTGCCAGCAGCTTTCAAGAGGGGTGGCAGACCCAGTACTTC.